This T cell receptor beta chain comes out of a study of blood T cell repertoires in COVID-19. Assay: immunoSEQ multiplex PCR; the TCRdb copy retains only in-frame clones and omits some. The sample carries about 190,000 clones, 60% to 85% recorded once. The germline V gene encodes CDR1 SGHNT and CDR2 YYREEE (reference sequence). The ends lost 8 bases at V and 3 bases at J; junction bases unmatched: 14. This CDR3 region has 16 residues. Sequencing used peripheral blood. The V and J genes are TRBV5-4 and TRBJ2-7; 10 bases match TRBD2. The receptor's source is a man aged 60 to 75 with active or convalescent COVID-19. Written as DNA, the CDR3 is TGTGCCAGTAGCCCCCCTCGCAGGACTAGCGGCTACGAGCAGTACTTC. It codes for CASSPPRRTSGYEQYF.